This T cell receptor beta chain was profiled in a study of neurological immune-mediated disorders. General study points: The multiple sclerosis repertoire cluster had no association with any clinical or MRI feature. Patients with HTLV-1-associated myelopathy had the highest level of TCR clonal expansion, whereas patients with multiple sclerosis had the lowest level, falling beneath the level found in healthy controls.

Time point given: longitudinal time-point 3. Ten or more counts support this clonotype. Antigen: not known. The cDNA was produced through 5'RACE with 10-nucleotide random UMIs. Over 160 million TCR-beta sequences from 15-18 subjects came from every sequencing run. TCRdb itself ran the 5' RACE reads through MiXCR, one entry per CDR3 protein. The repertoire holds about 81,000 distinct CDR3 sequences, around 4% seen once, with approximately 5.7% in the top ten. The CDR3 extends over 13 amino acids. The V and J ends lost 4 bases and 4 bases, in that order; junction bases with no gene match: 2. Germline V gene sequence: CDR1 KGHSH, CDR2 LQKENI.

This rearrangement joins TRBV18 to TRBJ2-5; 8 bases fit TRBD1. Sequenced material: PBMCs. The origin of this receptor is a woman aged 55 to 70 with multiple sclerosis. CDR3 coding DNA: TGTGCCAGCTCACGCGGACAGGGAGAGACCCAGTACTTC. Translating it yields CASSRGQGETQYF.